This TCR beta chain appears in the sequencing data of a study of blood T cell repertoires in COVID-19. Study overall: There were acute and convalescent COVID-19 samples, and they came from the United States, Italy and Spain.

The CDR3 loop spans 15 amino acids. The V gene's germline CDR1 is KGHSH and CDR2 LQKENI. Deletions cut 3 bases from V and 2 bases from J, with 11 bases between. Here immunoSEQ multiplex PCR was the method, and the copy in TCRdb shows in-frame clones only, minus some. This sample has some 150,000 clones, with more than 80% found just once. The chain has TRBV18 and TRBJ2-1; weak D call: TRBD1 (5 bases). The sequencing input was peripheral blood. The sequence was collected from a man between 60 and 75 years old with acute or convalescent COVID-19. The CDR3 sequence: CASSPTASTYNEQFF. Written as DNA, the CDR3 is TGTGCCAGCTCACCGACAGCCAGCACCTACAATGAGCAGTTCTTC.